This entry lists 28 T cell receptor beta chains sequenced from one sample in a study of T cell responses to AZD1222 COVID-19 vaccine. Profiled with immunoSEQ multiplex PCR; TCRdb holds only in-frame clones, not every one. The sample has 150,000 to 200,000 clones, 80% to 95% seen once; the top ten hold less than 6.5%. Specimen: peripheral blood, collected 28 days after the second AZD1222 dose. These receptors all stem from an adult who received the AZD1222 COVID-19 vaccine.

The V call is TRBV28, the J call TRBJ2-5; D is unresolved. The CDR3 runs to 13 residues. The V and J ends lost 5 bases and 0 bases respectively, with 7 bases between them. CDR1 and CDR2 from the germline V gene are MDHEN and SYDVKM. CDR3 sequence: CASSPQYQETQYF. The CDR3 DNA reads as TGTGCCAGCAGTCCCCAGTACCAAGAGACCCAGTACTTC.

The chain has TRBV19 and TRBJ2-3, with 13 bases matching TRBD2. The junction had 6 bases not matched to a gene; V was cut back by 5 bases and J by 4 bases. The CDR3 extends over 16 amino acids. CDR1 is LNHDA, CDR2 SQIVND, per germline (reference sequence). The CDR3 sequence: CASSSRTSGSSDTQYF. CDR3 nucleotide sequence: TGTGCCAGTAGTTCCCGGACTAGCGGGAGCTCAGATACGCAGTATTTT.

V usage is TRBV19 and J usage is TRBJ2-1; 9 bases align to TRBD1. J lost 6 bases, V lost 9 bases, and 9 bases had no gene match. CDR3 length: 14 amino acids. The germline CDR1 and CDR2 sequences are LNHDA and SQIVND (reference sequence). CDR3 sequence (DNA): TGTGCCAGCGGACAGGGGAGTTTGGGCAATGAGCAGTTCTTC. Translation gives CASGQGSLGNEQFF.

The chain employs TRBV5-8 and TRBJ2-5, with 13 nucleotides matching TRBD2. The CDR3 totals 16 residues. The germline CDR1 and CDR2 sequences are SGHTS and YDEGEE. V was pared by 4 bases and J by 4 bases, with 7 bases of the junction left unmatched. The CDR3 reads CASSLGLAGERETQYF. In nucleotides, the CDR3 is TGTGCCAGCAGCCTAGGACTAGCGGGGGAGCGAGAGACCCAGTACTTC.

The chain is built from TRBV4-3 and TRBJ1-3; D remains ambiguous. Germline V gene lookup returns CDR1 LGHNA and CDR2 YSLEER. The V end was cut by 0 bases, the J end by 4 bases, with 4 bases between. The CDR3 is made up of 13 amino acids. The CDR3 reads CASSQDSGNTIYF. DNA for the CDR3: TGCGCCAGCAGCCAAGATTCCGGAAACACCATATATTTT.

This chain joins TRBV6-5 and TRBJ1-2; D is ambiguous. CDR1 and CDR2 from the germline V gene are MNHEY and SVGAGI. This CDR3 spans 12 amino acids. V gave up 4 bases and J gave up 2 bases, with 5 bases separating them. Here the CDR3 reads CASSSLNYGYTF. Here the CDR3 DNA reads TGTGCCAGCAGTTCCCTGAACTATGGCTACACCTTC.

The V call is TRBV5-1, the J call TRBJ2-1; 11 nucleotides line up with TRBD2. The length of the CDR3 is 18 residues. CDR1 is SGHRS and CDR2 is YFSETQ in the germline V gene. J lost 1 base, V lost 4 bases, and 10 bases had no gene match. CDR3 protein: CASSRRLAGGPSYNEQFF. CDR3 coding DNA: TGCGCCAGCAGCAGGCGGCTAGCGGGGGGTCCATCCTACAATGAGCAGTTCTTC.

As DNA, the CDR3 is TGTGCCAGCAGGGAAGGACGGGCGGGGAATTCACCCCTCCACTTT. Translating gives CASREGRAGNSPLHF. This chain links TRBV6-4 with TRBJ1-6; D is undetermined. This CDR3 is built from 15 residues. V lost 6 bases and J lost 7, with 16 bases in between. Germline CDR1 and CDR2: MRHNA and SNTAGT.

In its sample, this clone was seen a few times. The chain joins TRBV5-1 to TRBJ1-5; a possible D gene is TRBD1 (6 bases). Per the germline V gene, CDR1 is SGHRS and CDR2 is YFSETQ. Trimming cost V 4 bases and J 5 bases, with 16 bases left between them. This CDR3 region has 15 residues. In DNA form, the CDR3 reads TGCGCCAGCAGCCAGGACAGCCCAAGGGATCAGCCCCAGCATTTT. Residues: CASSQDSPRDQPQHF.

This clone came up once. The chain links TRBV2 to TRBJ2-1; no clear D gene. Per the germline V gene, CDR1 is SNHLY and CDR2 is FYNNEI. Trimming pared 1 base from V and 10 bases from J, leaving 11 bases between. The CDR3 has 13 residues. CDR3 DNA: TGTGCCAGCAGTGAAGAACTACCCGCCGAGCAGTTCTTC. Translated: CASSEELPAEQFF.

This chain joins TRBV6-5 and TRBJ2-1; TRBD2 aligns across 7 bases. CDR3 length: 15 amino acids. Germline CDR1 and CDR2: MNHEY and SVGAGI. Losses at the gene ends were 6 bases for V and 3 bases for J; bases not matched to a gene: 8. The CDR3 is CASRPSGGLYNEQFF. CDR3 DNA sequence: TGTGCCAGCAGACCGTCGGGGGGACTCTACAATGAGCAGTTCTTC.

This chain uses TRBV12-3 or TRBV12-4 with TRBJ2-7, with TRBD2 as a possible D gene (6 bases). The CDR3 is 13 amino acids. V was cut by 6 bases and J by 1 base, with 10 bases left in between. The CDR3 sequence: CASSLGLSYEQYF. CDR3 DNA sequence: TGTGCCAGCAGCCTGGGACTTTCCTACGAGCAGTACTTC.

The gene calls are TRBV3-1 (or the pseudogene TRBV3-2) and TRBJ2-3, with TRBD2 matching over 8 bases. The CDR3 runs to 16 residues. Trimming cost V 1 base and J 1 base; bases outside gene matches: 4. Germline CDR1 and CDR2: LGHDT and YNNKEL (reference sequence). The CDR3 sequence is CASSQGVTSGTDTQYF. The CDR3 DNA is TGTGCCAGCAGCCAAGGGGTGACTAGCGGCACAGATACGCAGTATTTT.

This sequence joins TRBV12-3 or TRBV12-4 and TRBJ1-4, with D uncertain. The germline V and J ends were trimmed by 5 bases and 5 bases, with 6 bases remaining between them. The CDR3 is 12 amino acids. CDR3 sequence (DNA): TGTGCCAGCAGTCGGATGAATGAAAAACTGTTTTTT. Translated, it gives CASSRMNEKLFF.

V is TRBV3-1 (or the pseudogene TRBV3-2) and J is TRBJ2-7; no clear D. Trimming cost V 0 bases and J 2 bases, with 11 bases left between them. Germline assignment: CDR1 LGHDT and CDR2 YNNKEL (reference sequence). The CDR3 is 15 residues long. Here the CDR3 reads CASSQESGSPYEQYF. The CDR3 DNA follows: TGTGCCAGCAGCCAAGAGTCCGGGTCGCCCTACGAGCAGTACTTC.

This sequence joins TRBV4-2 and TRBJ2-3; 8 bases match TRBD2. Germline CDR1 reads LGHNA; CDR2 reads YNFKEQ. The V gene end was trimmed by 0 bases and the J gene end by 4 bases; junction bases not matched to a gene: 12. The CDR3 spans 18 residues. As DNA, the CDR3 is TGTGCCAGCAGCCAAGATCTAGGGGGACTAGTAGTGCCAGATACGCAGTATTTT. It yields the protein CASSQDLGGLVVPDTQYF.

CDR3 loop: CASSQAISLHEQFF. The CDR3 coding sequence is TGCGCCAGCAGCCAAGCCATTAGTCTGCATGAGCAGTTCTTC. The chain links TRBV4-3 to TRBJ2-1; D call uncertain. V was shortened by 1 base and J by 8 bases, with 12 bases between the two germline ends. The V gene's germline CDR1 is LGHNA and CDR2 YSLEER. The CDR3 runs 14 residues.

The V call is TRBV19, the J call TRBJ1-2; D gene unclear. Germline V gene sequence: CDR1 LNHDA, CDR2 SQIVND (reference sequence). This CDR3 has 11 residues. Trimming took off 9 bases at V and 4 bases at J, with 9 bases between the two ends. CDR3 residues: CASAQAYGYTF. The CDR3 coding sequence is TGTGCCAGCGCGCAGGCCTATGGCTACACCTTC.

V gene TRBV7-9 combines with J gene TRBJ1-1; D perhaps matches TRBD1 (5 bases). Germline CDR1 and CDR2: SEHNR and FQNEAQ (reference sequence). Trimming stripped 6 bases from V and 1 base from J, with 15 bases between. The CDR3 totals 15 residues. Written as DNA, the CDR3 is TGTGCCAGCAGTCGCACGGGACGTCGGAACACTGAAGCTTTCTTT. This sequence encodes CASSRTGRRNTEAFF. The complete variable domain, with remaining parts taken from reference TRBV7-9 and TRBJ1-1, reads DTGVSQNPRHKITKRGQNVTFRCDPISEHNRLYWYRQTLGQGPEFLTYFQNEAQLEKSRLLSDRFSAERPKGSFSTLEIQRTEQGDSAMYLCASSRTGRRNTEAFFGQGTRLTVV.

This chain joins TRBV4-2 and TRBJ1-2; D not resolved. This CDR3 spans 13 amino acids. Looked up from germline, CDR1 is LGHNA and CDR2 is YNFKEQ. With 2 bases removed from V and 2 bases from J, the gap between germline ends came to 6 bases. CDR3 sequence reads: CASSQRENYGYTF. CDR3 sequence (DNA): TGTGCCAGCAGCCAACGAGAGAACTATGGCTACACCTTC.

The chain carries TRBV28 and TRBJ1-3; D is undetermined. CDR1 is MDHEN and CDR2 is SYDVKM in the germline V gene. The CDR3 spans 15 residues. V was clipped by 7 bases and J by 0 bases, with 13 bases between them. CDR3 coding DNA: TGTGCCAGCATCGGACGAGGGCCCTCTGGAAACACCATATATTTT. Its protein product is CASIGRGPSGNTIYF.

The CDR3 loop is CASSLARTGTYEQYF. As DNA, the CDR3 is TGTGCCAGCAGCTTGGCTAGGACAGGTACCTACGAGCAGTACTTC. The genes are TRBV5-4 and TRBJ2-7, with 7 positions matching TRBD1. The germline V gene encodes CDR1 SGHNT and CDR2 YYREEE (reference sequence). The CDR3 has 15 residues. V lost 0 bases, J lost 2 bases, and 5 bases stayed unmatched.

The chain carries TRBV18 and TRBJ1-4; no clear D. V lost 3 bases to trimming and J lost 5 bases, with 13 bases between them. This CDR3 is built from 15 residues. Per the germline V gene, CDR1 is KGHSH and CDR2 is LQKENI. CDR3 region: CASSPPAGGNEKLFF. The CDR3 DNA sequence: TGTGCCAGCTCACCCCCGGCAGGAGGGAATGAAAAACTGTTTTTT.

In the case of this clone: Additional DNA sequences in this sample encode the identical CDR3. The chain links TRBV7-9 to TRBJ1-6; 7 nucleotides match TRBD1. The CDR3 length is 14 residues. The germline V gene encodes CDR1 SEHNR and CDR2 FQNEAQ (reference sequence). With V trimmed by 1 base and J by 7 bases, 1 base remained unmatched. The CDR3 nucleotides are TGTGCCAGCAGCTTAGAACAGGGGAATTCACCCCTCCACTTT. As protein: CASSLEQGNSPLHF.

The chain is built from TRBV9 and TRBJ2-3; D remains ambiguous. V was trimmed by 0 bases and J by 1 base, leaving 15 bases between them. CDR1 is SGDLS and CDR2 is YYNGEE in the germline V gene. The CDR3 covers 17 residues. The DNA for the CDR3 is TGTGCCAGCAGCGTAGCAACACGAGCTACTGGCACAGATACGCAGTATTTT. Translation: CASSVATRATGTDTQYF.

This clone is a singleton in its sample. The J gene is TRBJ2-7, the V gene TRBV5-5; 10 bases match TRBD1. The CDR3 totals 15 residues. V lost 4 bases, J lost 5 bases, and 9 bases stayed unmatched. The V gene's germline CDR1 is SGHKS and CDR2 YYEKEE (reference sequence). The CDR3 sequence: CASSPRDRGTHEQYF. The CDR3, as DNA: TGTGCCAGCAGCCCCAGGGACAGGGGCACCCACGAGCAGTACTTC.

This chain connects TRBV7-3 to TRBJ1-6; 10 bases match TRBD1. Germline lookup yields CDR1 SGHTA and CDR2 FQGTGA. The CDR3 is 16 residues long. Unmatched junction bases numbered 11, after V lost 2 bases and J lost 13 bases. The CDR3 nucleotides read TGTGCCAGCAGCTTACAAGGGACAGGGGTCGGTTCGCCCCTCCACTTT. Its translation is CASSLQGTGVGSPLHF.

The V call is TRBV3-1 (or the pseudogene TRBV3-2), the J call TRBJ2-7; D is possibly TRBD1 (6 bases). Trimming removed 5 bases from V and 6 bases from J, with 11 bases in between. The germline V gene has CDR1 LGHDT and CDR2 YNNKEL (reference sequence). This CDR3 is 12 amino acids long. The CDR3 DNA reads TGTGCCAGCAGCTCACAGGGACGCGAGCAGTACTTC. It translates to CASSSQGREQYF.